This T cell receptor beta chain appears in the sequencing data of a study of cytomegalovirus exposure and HLA in healthy donors. Primers for the PCR totalled 60 Vbeta and 13 Jbeta. Some clones are missing from TCRdb's copy, which holds only in-frame ones; the method was immunoSEQ multiplex PCR. The repertoire holds tens of thousands of clones, with more than 60% as singletons. For this clone: The antigen is not known.

Trimming left V 1 base short and J 4 bases short, with 27 bases between. The V gene's germline CDR1 is MDHEN and CDR2 SYDVKM. The CDR3 length is 20 residues. General observations from the study: Both high specificity and high sensitivity reportedly marked the classifier's diagnosis of cytomegalovirus status. The authors considered a cluster of highly shared sequence variants likely to be a sequencing artifact.

The sequence derives from a man aged 25-40 years in good health and CMV-seronegative. The source material was PBMCs. The rearrangement links TRBV28 to TRBJ2-3, with D maybe TRBD2 (6 bases). The DNA for the CDR3 is TGTGCCAGCAGTTTATTCCCAGTTTCTTCGGGGGAAGGAGGGGCAGATACGCAGTATTTT. It encodes CASSLFPVSSGEGGADTQYF.